This is a list of T cell receptor beta chains from one sample in a study of blood T cell repertoires in COVID-19. Assay: immunoSEQ multiplex PCR; the TCRdb copy retains only in-frame clones and omits some. The sample consists of about 160,000 clones, around 82% of them appearing once. Sequenced: PBMCs or T cells enriched from blood (not recorded which). These receptors were obtained from a woman aged 50 to 60 in a cohort exposed to, infected with or recovered from COVID-19 (not recorded which). CDR3s include the opening cysteine and the closing phenylalanine or tryptophan. Fields, in order: J gene, D gene, clone size, V gene, CDR3 DNA, CDR3 protein. The D gene is left open where the match is weak. Part of the rows lack a size; the others show once, few, many or a class for expanded clones.

TRBJ2-1 | . | . | TRBV1 | TGCACCAGCAGCCCAAATCGAACTAGCGGGAGGGCCCGAAGTAATAATGAGCAGTTCTTC | CTSSPNRTSGRARSNNEQFF
TRBJ2-7 | TRBD2 | . | TRBV14 | TGTGCCAGCAGCCCCGGGACTAGCGGGGGCCCGAGCTCCTACGAGCAGTACTTC | CASSPGTSGGPSSYEQYF
TRBJ1-1 | . | . | TRBV29-1 | TGCAGCGCCTGGGCCCAACGGGGAGCTTTCTTT | CSAWAQRGAFF
TRBJ2-4 | . | many | TRBV6-6 | TGTGCCAGCAGGGGAGAGGCCAGTAGTATTCAGTACTTC | CASRGEASSIQYF
TRBJ2-3 | . | . | TRBV28 | TGTGCCAGCAGTTTAGGGACACAATGGGGGACAGATACGCAGTATTTT | CASSLGTQWGTDTQYF
TRBJ2-2 | . | . | TRBV12-3/TRBV12-4 | TGTGCCAGCAGCCAGACAGCCGGGGAGCTGTTTTTT | CASSQTAGELFF
TRBJ1-2 | . | . | TRBV7-9 | TGTGCCAGCAGCGCCACCCGGCGGGACGGCTATGGCTACACCTTC | CASSATRRDGYGYTF
TRBJ2-1 | TRBD2 | . | TRBV10-3 | TGTGCCATCAGTGAGTCCCTGGGTGGTAGCGGGCATTACAATGAGCAGTTCTTC | CAISESLGGSGHYNEQFF
TRBJ2-1 | TRBD1 | . | TRBV5-1 | TGCGCCAGCAGCTACGCTCCGACAGGGAGCTCCTACAATGAGCAGTTCTTC | CASSYAPTGSSYNEQFF
TRBJ2-3 | . | . | TRBV5-8 | TGTGCCACCAGGGGAGGTGGTACGCAGTATTTT | CATRGGGTQYF
TRBJ2-7 | . | . | TRBV29-1 | TGCAGCGTTCCTACAGGGCGGTCATCCTACGAGCAGTACTTC | CSVPTGRSSYEQYF
TRBJ2-1 | . | . | TRBV28 | TGTGCCAGCAGCCCCGATCTCAGCCCAGGGGGGAATGAGCAGTTCTTC | CASSPDLSPGGNEQFF
TRBJ1-5 | TRBD1 | few | TRBV19 | TGTGCCAGTAATGGCCGGGGACAGGGCTCAGTTCAGCCCCAGCATTTT | CASNGRGQGSVQPQHF
TRBJ2-3 | TRBD2 | few | TRBV10-3 | TGTGCCACCGGAGACGGGACTACTAGCACAGATACGCAGTATTTT | CATGDGTTSTDTQYF
TRBJ2-2 | TRBD1 | . | TRBV5-1 | TGCGCCAGCAGCCAGACAGGGTTGAACACCGGGGAGCTGTTTTTT | CASSQTGLNTGELFF
TRBJ1-5 | TRBD1 | few | TRBV19 | TGTGCCAGTAGTCCTTGGGACAGGGGTCCCAATCAGCCCCAGCATTTT | CASSPWDRGPNQPQHF
TRBJ1-5 | . | . | TRBV15 | TGTGCCACCAGCAGAGATAGGGGGGGTTTGGACCAGCCCCAGCATTTT | CATSRDRGGLDQPQHF
TRBJ1-1 | . | . | TRBV7-9 | TGTGCCAGCAGCTTAGTACTGGGGGCCACTGAAGCTTTCTTT | CASSLVLGATEAFF
TRBJ2-1 | TRBD2 | . | TRBV12-3/TRBV12-4 | TGTGCCAGCAGTACTAGCGGGAGTAATGAGCAGTTCTTC | CASSTSGSNEQFF
TRBJ1-2 | . | . | TRBV3-1/TRBV3-2 | TGTGCCAGCAGCCAAGATCTTCAGCGAGGTAACTATGGCTACACCTTC | CASSQDLQRGNYGYTF
TRBJ1-2 | . | . | TRBV7-2 | TGTGCCAGCAGCTTCTCCGGGTCCAACTATGGCTACACCTTC | CASSFSGSNYGYTF
TRBJ1-5 | . | . | TRBV21-1 | TGTGCCAGCAGGACAGGGCGGGGGGGCAATCAGCCCCAGCATTTT | CASRTGRGGNQPQHF
TRBJ2-3 | TRBD1 | . | TRBV5-1 | TGCGCCAGCAGCCAACAGGGGCCGGTGACAGATACGCAGTATTTT | CASSQQGPVTDTQYF
TRBJ2-1 | TRBD2 | . | TRBV7-3 | TGTGCCAGCAGCCCCGTAAGCGGGAGTTGGAATGAGCAGTTCTTC | CASSPVSGSWNEQFF
TRBJ1-2 | TRBD1 | . | TRBV6-5 | TGTGCCAGCAGAGACCCGGGACAGGGGGCTAATGGCTACACCTTC | CASRDPGQGANGYTF
TRBJ2-5 | TRBD1 | . | TRBV2 | TGTGCCAGCAGCTCGGACAGGGGGCGGGAAGAGACCCAGTACTTC | CASSSDRGREETQYF
TRBJ2-5 | TRBD2 | . | TRBV7-7 | TGTGCTAGCAGCACATCCAGACTAGCGGAAGAGACCCAGTACTTC | CASSTSRLAEETQYF
TRBJ2-2 | . | . | TRBV18 | TGTGCCAGCTCACCAAATCCGGACACCGGGGAGCTGTTTTTT | CASSPNPDTGELFF
TRBJ2-7 | . | . | TRBV13 | TGTGCCAGCAGCTTATATGGCCCCTACGAGCAGTACTTC | CASSLYGPYEQYF
TRBJ1-1 | TRBD1 | . | TRBV2 | TGTGCCAGCAGGGGGGACAGGGGGACTTTCTTT | CASRGDRGTFF
TRBJ2-2 | TRBD2 | . | TRBV29-1 | TGCAGCGTAGGGACTAGCGGGAGGGGAGGGGAGCTGTTTTTT | CSVGTSGRGGELFF
TRBJ2-5 | . | . | TRBV6-1 | TGTGCCAGCAGTGAATTCAGTTTGGCCCAAGAGACCCAGTACTTC | CASSEFSLAQETQYF
TRBJ1-5 | TRBD1 | . | TRBV19 | TGTGCCAGTAGTCCTACAGGGGTCCCCCCTGAGCCCCAGCATTTT | CASSPTGVPPEPQHF
TRBJ2-5 | TRBD2 | . | TRBV28 | TGTGCCAGCAGTTTAACGGTGGGACGGGGGGGCCCCCAAGAGACCCAGTACTTC | CASSLTVGRGGPQETQYF